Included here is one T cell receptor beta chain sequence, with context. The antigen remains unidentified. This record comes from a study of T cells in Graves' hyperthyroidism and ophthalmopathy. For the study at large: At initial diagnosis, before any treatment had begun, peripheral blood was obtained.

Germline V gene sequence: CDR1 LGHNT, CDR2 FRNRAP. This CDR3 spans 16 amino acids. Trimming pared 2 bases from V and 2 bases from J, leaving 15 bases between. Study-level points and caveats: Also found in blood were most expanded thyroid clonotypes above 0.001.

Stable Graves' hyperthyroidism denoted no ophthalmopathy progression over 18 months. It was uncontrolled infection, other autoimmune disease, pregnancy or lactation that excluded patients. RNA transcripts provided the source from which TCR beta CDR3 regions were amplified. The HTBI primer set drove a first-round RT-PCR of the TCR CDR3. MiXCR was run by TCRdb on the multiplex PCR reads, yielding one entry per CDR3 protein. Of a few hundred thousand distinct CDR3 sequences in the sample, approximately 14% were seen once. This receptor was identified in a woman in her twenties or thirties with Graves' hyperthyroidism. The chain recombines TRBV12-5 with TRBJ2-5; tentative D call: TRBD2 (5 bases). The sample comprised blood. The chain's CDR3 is CASGLTTGSGQETQYF. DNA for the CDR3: TGTGCTAGTGGTTTGACAACGGGATCCGGGCAAGAGACCCAGTACTTC.